A selection of T cell receptor beta chains follows, all from one sample in a study of cytomegalovirus exposure and HLA in healthy donors. TCRdb's copy holds only in-frame clones and misses some; the assay was immunoSEQ multiplex PCR. Found here are about 160,000 clones, roughly 80% of them singletons; the top ten hold under 1.5%. The sample was PBMCs. The receptor set was obtained from a woman between 25 and 40 years old in good health and CMV-seronegative. The CDR3 runs from the conserved cysteine through the conserved F or W. Part of the rows lack a size; the others show once, few, many or a class for expanded clones.

v_call	j_call	clone_size	cdr3_aa
TRBV5-1	TRBJ1-1	-	CASSLQGETEAFF
TRBV6-6	TRBJ2-1	-	CASSETGASINEQFF
TRBV19	TRBJ1-2	-	CASLSTGGANYGYTF
TRBV5-5	TRBJ2-7	-	CASSLEGTGGHEQYF
TRBV4-1	TRBJ2-1	-	CASSQDRQYNEQFF
TRBV6-5	TRBJ2-7	-	CATTPSFGSYEQYF
TRBV19	TRBJ2-1	-	CASSGYGRGGSNEQFF
TRBV29-1	TRBJ2-7	-	CSVEDRGKSDEQYF
TRBV5-8	TRBJ1-2	-	CASSPGSHYGYTF
TRBV2	TRBJ2-6	-	CASSGQGASGANVLTF
TRBV9	TRBJ1-1	-	CASSAQGAMNTEAFF
TRBV5-4	TRBJ2-3	-	CASSLLARPDTQYF
TRBV6-1	TRBJ1-1	-	CASSTSGRGRDEAFF
TRBV19	TRBJ2-7	once	CASSTTGTGHYEQYF
TRBV21-1	TRBJ1-4	-	CASRQAFNEKLFF
TRBV7-6	TRBJ2-5	-	CASSSQERGQYF
TRBV5-1	TRBJ1-3	once	CASSLAVGQGTGNTIYF
TRBV6-5	TRBJ2-7	once	CASSPTASGAYEQYF
TRBV11-2	TRBJ2-3	-	CASSQGQAGADTQYF
TRBV18	TRBJ1-1	once	CASSPQMTGGWGTEAFF
TRBV16	TRBJ1-5	-	CASSQGDRGQEPQHF
TRBV7-9	TRBJ2-2	-	CASSLGLAGSTGELFF
TRBV10-1	TRBJ1-1	-	CASSAELPPDRGDTEAFF